This T cell receptor (beta chain) is from a study of control samples from healthy donors and cancer patients. Clones were read by immunoSEQ multiplex PCR, and TCRdb kept only the in-frame ones, dropping some. The sample records 260,000 or so clones, around 79% being singletons. CDR1 and CDR2 (germline): LNHDA, SQIVND (reference sequence). V was pared by 5 bases and J by 6 bases, with 2 bases of the junction left unmatched. The CDR3 totals 14 residues. This chain connects TRBV19 to TRBJ2-4; 12 bases line up with TRBD1. Material for sequencing was PBMCs. The TCR comes from a woman aged 55 to 70 with lung cancer. The CDR3 coding sequence is TGTGCCAGTAGTGGGACAGGGGGCGGAAACATTCAGTACTTC. Its protein is CASSGTGGGNIQYF.